These 8 T cell receptor beta chains share one sample of origin, sequenced in a study of blood T cell repertoires in COVID-19. The repertoire was sequenced with immunoSEQ multiplex PCR; TCRdb's copy has only in-frame clones and lacks some. The sample consists of roughly 350,000 clones, 85% of them appearing once. What was sequenced was peripheral blood. The receptors were gathered from a woman in her late teens or twenties with acute or convalescent COVID-19.

The V call is TRBV21-1, the J call TRBJ2-2; whether TRBD1, the table's D call, matches the DNA was not checked. TRBV21-1 is a listed pseudogene. This CDR3 comprises 16 residues. Written as DNA, the CDR3 is TGTGCCAGCAGCCCACGGACAGGGGATAGCACCGGGGAGCTGTTTTTT. Translating gives CASSPRTGDSTGELFF.

CDR3 loop: CASSSGISGNTIYF. CDR3 nucleotides: TGTGCCAGCAGCTCCGGGATTTCTGGAAACACCATATATTTT. The rearrangement links TRBV5-6 to TRBJ1-3, with no clear D. Looked up from germline, CDR1 is SGHDT and CDR2 is YYEEEE. Trimming cost V 3 bases and J 1 base, with 8 bases left between them. This CDR3 has 14 amino acids.

This clone has only a few counts. V gene TRBV27 combines with J gene TRBJ2-3; TRBD1 matches at 7 bases. The junction had 9 bases not matched to a gene; V was cut back by 4 bases and J by 2 bases. The CDR3 has 16 residues. Germline CDR1 and CDR2: MNHEY and SMNVEV (reference sequence). The CDR3, as DNA: TGTGCCAGCAGTTCAGATCGGGACAGACCCACAGATACGCAGTATTTT. Residues: CASSSDRDRPTDTQYF.

J is TRBJ2-7 and V is TRBV30, with 9 positions matching TRBD1. Germline V CDR1 and CDR2: GTSNPN, SVGIG (reference sequence). The CDR3 covers 16 residues. V lost 1 base and J lost 2; bases outside the gene matches: 9. The CDR3 nucleotides are TGTGCCTGGAGTGCCAGGTGGGACAGGGAACCCTACGAGCAGTACTTC. As protein: CAWSARWDREPYEQYF.

This clone was detected a few times. The chain employs TRBV5-1 and TRBJ2-7; TRBD2 might be the D (6 bases). The germline CDR1 and CDR2 sequences are SGHRS and YFSETQ. The CDR3 consists of 14 residues. Trimming removed 0 bases at V and 0 bases at J, with 7 bases between. The CDR3 spells CASSLEDYSYEQYF. The CDR3 bases are TGCGCCAGCAGCTTGGAGGACTACTCCTACGAGCAGTACTTC.

The chain recombines TRBV6-5 with TRBJ1-6, with no clear D. Deletions cut 5 bases from V and 1 base from J, with 9 bases between. Germline CDR1 reads MNHEY; CDR2 reads SVGAGI. This CDR3 comprises 15 residues. In nucleotides, the CDR3 is TGTGCCAGCAGTCGAGGGAATTCCTATAATTCACCCCTCCACTTT. This encodes CASSRGNSYNSPLHF.

The chain employs TRBV11-2 and TRBJ1-2; D gene unclear. The V and J ends lost 6 bases and 3 bases respectively, with 14 bases between them. The CDR3 spans 14 residues. Germline V gene lookup returns CDR1 SGHAT and CDR2 FQNNGV. The CDR3 protein is CASRSRGRDYGYTF. The CDR3 DNA follows: TGTGCCAGCAGATCTAGAGGGCGGGACTATGGCTACACCTTC.

Only one count was recorded for this clone. J is TRBJ2-2 and V is TRBV7-6; TRBD1 might be the D (6 bases). The ends were cut back, 6 bases at V and 1 base at J, with 15 bases in the middle. The germline CDR1 and CDR2 sequences are SGHVS and FNYEAQ. The CDR3 is made up of 16 amino acids. The CDR3 region has the DNA TGTGCCAGCAGGGCCGCCGAACAGGGGAACACCGGGGAGCTGTTTTTT. Its translation is CASRAAEQGNTGELFF.